This entry is about one TCR beta chain. This clone was counted between two and nine times. Its antigen remains undetermined. Base qualities are missing; no much larger clone stands one base away. The library was prepared using the immunoSEQ multiplex PCR assay. A mixture of 60 forward primers for TCR Vbeta segments and 13 reverse primers for TCR Jbeta segments was used in the multiplex PCR. A multiplex PCR assay on genomic DNA amplified the CDR3 region of rearranged TCR beta genes. The amplified TCR beta libraries were sequenced on the Illumina HiSeq System as 87-base-pair reads. In the authors' own workflow: In a later analysis, some 80 million unique TCR beta chains were counted across the 500 to 850 repertoires, and about 9.9 million of these chains were shared by at least two donors. Raw reads were error-corrected and collapsed into unique sequences with a nearest-neighbor algorithm that merged closely related sequences to remove PCR and sequencing errors. Alignment of CDR3 sequences to IMGT reference sequences was used to assign V, D and J gene segments. For a sequence to be retained, a match of at least six nucleotides was required to both a V gene segment and a J gene segment. A rearrangement was called productive if the CDR3 had no stop codons and remained in frame with V and J, and every other rearrangement was called non-productive. Following IMGT convention, CDR3 was defined as the stretch from the second conserved V-encoded cysteine up to the conserved J-encoded phenylalanine. In an earlier analysis of around 540 of the donors, sequences lacking an unambiguous match to a single V gene segment were excluded. In an earlier analysis of more than 500 of the donors, a V segment was called functional when productive rearrangements were above 56.7%, and segregating when the standard deviation between donors exceeded 5%. To diagnose cytomegalovirus status from the catalog of TCR beta chain sequences, a statistical classification framework was built. In a later analysis, V and J genes were assigned by comparing TCR nucleotide sequences against IMGT/GENE-DB human TR gene sequences. The TCRdist pipeline was used in a later analysis to assign CDR3 sequences and most-parsimonious VDJ recombination scenarios. In a later analysis, each TCR beta chain was defined by its CDR3 amino acid sequence together with its V-gene family, and reads without a unique V-gene family were excluded. To address suspected cross-contamination and a sequencing artifact, a later analysis removed over 500 highly shared, low-generation-probability nucleotide sequences. For each public chain, a later analysis derived a clonal expansion index from normalized ranks of inferred template counts within each repertoire. Generation probabilities in a later analysis came from a VDJ recombination model fitted to out-of-frame rearrangements, and those results were checked against IGoR. In a later analysis, TCR-TCR, TCR-HLA and TCR-CMV co-occurrence was scored with hypergeometric tests, and a repertoire-size bias correction was applied to TCR pairs. A later analysis estimated false discovery rates by permuting HLA or CMV assignments 20 times. In a later analysis, co-occurring TCRs were grouped using DBSCAN, with TCRdist sequence similarity added in when clustering inside HLA-allele-positive subsets. Repertoires with fewer than 30,000 or more than 120,000 public chains, plus five repertoires with anomalous nucleotide sharing, were excluded from co-occurrence clustering. The table comes from immuneACCESS by way of TCRdb, which keeps in-frame sequences with V and J called. Part of the clones is missing from these tables; in studies checked, under half for an unresolved V gene and the rest for unknown reasons. That table is the source of V, J and clone size, and D and trimming were worked out from the DNA. In all, the sample holds some 150,000 clones, and almost 80% of those were seen once. The ten largest clones take up about 1.3% of the sample.

The source of the sample is a study of cytomegalovirus exposure and HLA in healthy donors listed by TCRdb under 2017. In terms of the full investigation: According to an earlier analysis of a few hundred of the donors, some 180 million T cells yielded 120 million or so unique TCR beta sequences and about 280 Gb of sequence data. Among the roughly 400 genotyped donors, about 85% belonged to the genetic ancestry cluster associated with self-reported Caucasian donors. Genome-wide SNP genotypes for about 60% of the 666 donors were used in a later genetic analysis, which treated that subset as a discovery cohort. A later analysis re-analyzed previously published TCR beta repertoires from 660 or so donors and added high-resolution HLA genotyping to study TCR occurrence patterns. HLA typing included class I and class II loci at four-digit resolution. Every discovery cohort repertoire had been produced on one sequencing platform. In the later analysis, no new phenotypic data were used to find candidate immune exposures; instead, reliance was placed on TCR beta sequences and their occurrence across donors. Because of strong linkage in the cohort, 5 or 6 DR-DQ haplotypes were treated as single units for association and clustering. A separate validation cohort of over 95 different subjects was used in addition to the roughly 720-subject first cohort. Alongside the repertoire data, information on donor age, sex, ethnicity and CMV serostatus was compiled. The number of donors typed differed by locus, with 629-630 for A, B, C, DRB1 and DQB1, over 500 for DQA1, some 570 for DPA1, and some 470 for DPB1. Using immunosequencing, the study profiled T cell repertoires from around 670 subjects and related those repertoires to cytomegalovirus serostatus. The study aimed to test whether cataloging public T cell receptors could reveal signatures of past pathogen exposure. In an earlier analysis of 500 to 650 of the donors, high-throughput TCR beta sequencing was used to judge whether each TCR beta V gene segment behaved as functional or pseudogenic. Among almost 400 genotyped donors of the cohort, an average of 235,054 unique TCR beta nucleotide sequences were sequenced per donor, about a sixth of them non-productive. The study combined high-throughput TCR immunosequencing, statistical association of individual TCRs with disease status, and machine learning to predict cytomegalovirus infection status. Around 300 gigabases of sequencing data and approximately 93 million unique TCR sequences were included in an early release covering roughly 600 HLA-typed donors. The paper's findings and limits, for the study overall: Assigning TCR associations to individual alleles was difficult when HLA alleles, especially DR and DQ, strongly co-occurred. In a later analysis, TCR association rates were found to vary across HLA loci, with the most associated TCRs seen for DRB1 alleles and the fewest for HLA-C alleles. A later analysis associated about 17,000 TCR beta sequences with specific HLA alleles at a false discovery rate of 0.05. Compared with the approximately 670-donor mean, donors in an Asian-associated ancestry cluster had fewer N-insertions in productive TCRs, according to a later genetic analysis. In both the original and validation cohorts, the classifier was reported to diagnose cytomegalovirus status with high specificity and sensitivity. Correlated functional status among segregating V segments might reflect linkage disequilibrium, but an unknown experimental factor could not be ruled out. The sequencing pipeline was judged likely to have produced a cluster of highly shared sequence variants as a technical artifact. In vitro tests confirmed that a few of the cytomegalovirus-associated TCR beta chains recognize cytomegalovirus antigens. The study gave a list of under 200 TCR beta chains associated with cytomegalovirus. In a later analysis, several top co-occurrence clusters were reported to appear linked to parvovirus B19, influenza, CMV and Epstein-Barr virus. In a later analysis, HLA-associated TCR beta chains showed more clonal expansion and lower generation probabilities than non-associated chains that were equally common. The earlier analysis of approximately 590 of the donors excluded 15 to 20 rarely observed V segments, including chromosome 9 orphons, because counts were too low. The presence/absence analyses assumed that sequencing depth was roughly uniform across donors, and that assumption may not be true. Broadly in line with IMGT annotations, most TCR beta V segments showed up in productive rearrangements about 90% or about 30% of the time in an earlier analysis of several hundred of the donors. Because the 87-base-pair reads could not distinguish some IMGT-functional V segments, including TRBV6-2 and TRBV6-3, those segments were excluded. Across donors, most TCR sequences were observed very rarely, whereas some public TCRs were present in many individuals. The authors suggested that the approach could potentially be generalized to other disease states and immunological phenotypes. CMV serostatus was the only immune exposure information available for the cohort. In this cohort, only TCR beta chains were sequenced, and detectable features were limited by the absence of alpha or paired-chain data. A further reported finding was that TCR beta sequences accurately predicted the HLA-A and HLA-B alleles for most subjects in the first cohort. Because some donors lacked HLA typing at each locus, the association tests relied only on the typed subset. V-gene and J-gene trimming of TCR beta chains was associated with a missense DCLRE1C variant in a later genetic analysis, and the association was replicated in an independent cohort. In a later analysis, most CMV-associated TCR beta chains were found to appear HLA-restricted, with HLA associations seemingly driven largely by CMV exposure.

The cohort was made up of several hundred healthy bone marrow donors. Cohort members were all nominally healthy when sampled, although unrecorded immune exposures were likely present. The donor tested CMV seronegative and was one of the 352 seronegative cohort members. A peripheral blood sample was provided by each donor, and peripheral blood mononuclear cells were used for TCR beta sequencing. The Qiagen DNeasy Blood Extraction Kit was used to extract genomic DNA from the blood cell samples. The CDR3 contains 17 residues, cysteine and phenylalanine counted. This entry keeps only the CDR3 DNA: 51 bases, framed from base 1. Germline trimming amounts to 0 bases on V and 10 bases on J, with 10 as the count of junction bases outside the gene matches. Looking up the germline V gene yields CDR1 LGHNA and CDR2 YNFKEQ.

The V and J segments used are TRBV4-2 and TRBJ1-6; 9 of the junction bases match TRBD1. The sample was PBMCs. The sequence was obtained from a woman aged 50 to 65 in good health and CMV-seronegative. The encoded CDR3 is CASSQEPPGTGYSPLHF. The base sequence is TGTGCCAGCAGCCAAGAACCCCCTGGGACAGGGTACTCACCCCTCCACTTT.